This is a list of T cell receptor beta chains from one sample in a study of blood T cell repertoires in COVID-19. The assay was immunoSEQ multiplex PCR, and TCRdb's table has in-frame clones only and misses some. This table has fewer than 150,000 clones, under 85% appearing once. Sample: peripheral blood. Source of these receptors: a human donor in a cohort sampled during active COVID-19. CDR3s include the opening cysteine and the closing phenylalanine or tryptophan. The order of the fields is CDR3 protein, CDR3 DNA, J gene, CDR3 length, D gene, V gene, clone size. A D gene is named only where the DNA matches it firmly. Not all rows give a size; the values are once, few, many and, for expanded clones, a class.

CDR3 protein: CASSVGAGGREETQYF
CDR3 DNA: TGTGCCAGCAGCGTAGGCGCAGGGGGCAGGGAGGAGACCCAGTACTTC
J gene: TRBJ2-5
CDR3 length: 16
D gene: TRBD1
V gene: TRBV9
clone size: few

CDR3 protein: CASSSRTGRWETQYF
CDR3 DNA: TGTGCCAGCAGTTCACGGACAGGGCGGTGGGAGACCCAGTACTTC
J gene: TRBJ2-5
CDR3 length: 15
D gene: TRBD1
V gene: TRBV2
clone size: -

CDR3 protein: CAGQRGGRGDTQYF
CDR3 DNA: TGTGCCGGCCAGCGGGGGGGCCGGGGAGATACGCAGTATTTT
J gene: TRBJ2-3
CDR3 length: 14
D gene: TRBD2
V gene: TRBV6-5
clone size: -

CDR3 protein: CASSRSGGATETQYF
CDR3 DNA: TGTGCCAGCAGTCGTAGCGGGGGGGCCACGGAGACCCAGTACTTC
J gene: TRBJ2-5
CDR3 length: 15
D gene: TRBD2
V gene: TRBV5-5
clone size: -

CDR3 protein: CASSNRDRAPYEQYF
CDR3 DNA: TGTGCCAGCAGCAACCGGGACAGGGCACCGTACGAGCAGTACTTC
J gene: TRBJ2-7
CDR3 length: 15
D gene: TRBD1
V gene: TRBV5-5
clone size: -

CDR3 protein: CASSTPFTGELFF
CDR3 DNA: TGTGCCAGTAGTACCCCATTCACCGGGGAGCTGTTTTTT
J gene: TRBJ2-2
CDR3 length: 13
D gene: -
V gene: TRBV19
clone size: -

CDR3 protein: CASSFQSGGTTDTQYF
CDR3 DNA: TGTGCCAGCAGCTTCCAAAGCGGGGGGACCACAGATACGCAGTATTTT
J gene: TRBJ2-3
CDR3 length: 16
D gene: TRBD2
V gene: TRBV11-1
clone size: once

CDR3 protein: CASSQDLKGARIQYF
CDR3 DNA: TGCGCCAGCAGCCAAGATTTAAAGGGGGCTAGGATCCAGTACTTC
J gene: TRBJ2-5
CDR3 length: 15
D gene: TRBD1
V gene: TRBV4-3
clone size: -

CDR3 protein: CASSPRGTSGSYQETQYF
CDR3 DNA: TGTGCCAGCAGCCCTAGAGGGACTAGCGGGAGCTACCAAGAGACCCAGTACTTC
J gene: TRBJ2-5
CDR3 length: 18
D gene: TRBD2
V gene: TRBV7-3
clone size: -

CDR3 protein: CASSQEGGNGYTF
CDR3 DNA: TGCGCCAGCAGCCAAGAGGGGGGTAATGGCTACACCTTC
J gene: TRBJ1-2
CDR3 length: 13
D gene: -
V gene: TRBV4-1
clone size: -

CDR3 protein: CASRRDFQGAQYF
CDR3 DNA: TGTGCCAGCAGGAGGGACTTCCAGGGGGCCCAGTACTTC
J gene: TRBJ2-5
CDR3 length: 13
D gene: -
V gene: TRBV6-5
clone size: few

CDR3 protein: CASSEASTGTYEQYF
CDR3 DNA: TGTGCCAGCAGTGAAGCATCTACAGGGACCTACGAGCAGTACTTC
J gene: TRBJ2-7
CDR3 length: 15
D gene: -
V gene: TRBV2
clone size: -

CDR3 protein: CASSVAPLGQGASEAFF
CDR3 DNA: TGTGCCAGCAGCGTAGCCCCGCTCGGACAGGGGGCCTCTGAAGCTTTCTTT
J gene: TRBJ1-1
CDR3 length: 17
D gene: TRBD1
V gene: TRBV9
clone size: -

CDR3 protein: CASNDRYGYTF
CDR3 DNA: TGTGCCAGTAACGACAGATATGGCTACACCTTC
J gene: TRBJ1-2
CDR3 length: 11
D gene: -
V gene: TRBV19
clone size: once

CDR3 protein: CATSGKGGLAGAHSLDEQFF
CDR3 DNA: TGTGCCACCAGTGGGAAAGGGGGACTAGCGGGGGCACACTCCTTGGATGAGCAGTTCTTC
J gene: TRBJ2-1
CDR3 length: 20
D gene: TRBD2
V gene: TRBV24-1
clone size: -

CDR3 protein: CSVYRKNTEAFF
CDR3 DNA: TGCAGCGTTTACAGGAAGAACACTGAAGCTTTCTTT
J gene: TRBJ1-1
CDR3 length: 12
D gene: -
V gene: TRBV29-1
clone size: -

CDR3 protein: CASSESTLNNQPQHF
CDR3 DNA: TGCGCCAGCAGTGAGTCGACACTCAACAATCAGCCCCAGCATTTT
J gene: TRBJ1-5
CDR3 length: 15
D gene: -
V gene: TRBV10-1
clone size: -

CDR3 protein: CASSGQGLGGSPLHF
CDR3 DNA: TGTGCCAGCAGTGGACAGGGGCTAGGTGGTTCACCCCTCCACTTT
J gene: TRBJ1-6
CDR3 length: 15
D gene: TRBD1
V gene: TRBV2
clone size: few

CDR3 protein: CASSNLFYEQYF
CDR3 DNA: TGTGCCAGTAGTAACCTATTCTACGAGCAGTACTTC
J gene: TRBJ2-7
CDR3 length: 12
D gene: -
V gene: TRBV19
clone size: once

CDR3 protein: CASKDRPYGYTF
CDR3 DNA: TGTGCCAGTAAGGACAGACCTTATGGCTACACCTTC
J gene: TRBJ1-2
CDR3 length: 12
D gene: -
V gene: TRBV19
clone size: few

CDR3 protein: CASSPRLAGASSTDTQYF
CDR3 DNA: TGTGCCAGCAGCCCAAGACTAGCGGGGGCCTCTAGCACAGATACGCAGTATTTT
J gene: TRBJ2-3
CDR3 length: 18
D gene: TRBD2
V gene: TRBV4-2
clone size: once

CDR3 protein: CASKPRPWLQETQYF
CDR3 DNA: TGTGCCAGCAAGCCCCGCCCCTGGTTACAAGAGACCCAGTACTTC
J gene: TRBJ2-5
CDR3 length: 15
D gene: -
V gene: TRBV2
clone size: -

CDR3 protein: CASRWFGQGTDTQYF
CDR3 DNA: TGTGCCAGCAGGTGGTTTGGACAGGGAACAGATACGCAGTATTTT
J gene: TRBJ2-3
CDR3 length: 15
D gene: TRBD1
V gene: TRBV6-5
clone size: few

CDR3 protein: CASAVPGQAAEKLFF
CDR3 DNA: TGTGCCAGCGCTGTACCGGGACAGGCGGCCGAAAAACTGTTTTTT
J gene: TRBJ1-4
CDR3 length: 15
D gene: TRBD1
V gene: TRBV19
clone size: -

CDR3 protein: CASSYTGRDGYTF
CDR3 DNA: TGTGCCAGCAGTTACACAGGGAGGGATGGCTACACCTTC
J gene: TRBJ1-2
CDR3 length: 13
D gene: -
V gene: TRBV5-4
clone size: -

CDR3 protein: CASSPQTGLAGNTIYF
CDR3 DNA: TGTGCCAGCAGCCCCCAAACAGGGCTGGCCGGAAACACCATATATTTT
J gene: TRBJ1-3
CDR3 length: 16
D gene: -
V gene: TRBV7-2
clone size: -

CDR3 protein: CATSREEGSDNSPLHF
CDR3 DNA: TGTGCCACCAGCAGAGAGGAGGGATCGGATAATTCACCCCTCCACTTT
J gene: TRBJ1-6
CDR3 length: 16
D gene: -
V gene: TRBV15
clone size: -

CDR3 protein: CASSLDRPNEKLFF
CDR3 DNA: TGCGCCAGCAGCTTGGACAGGCCGAATGAAAAACTGTTTTTT
J gene: TRBJ1-4
CDR3 length: 14
D gene: -
V gene: TRBV5-1
clone size: -

CDR3 protein: CATSRERLAGNIQYF
CDR3 DNA: TGTGCCACCAGCAGAGAACGGCTAGCTGGAAACATTCAGTACTTC
J gene: TRBJ2-4
CDR3 length: 15
D gene: -
V gene: TRBV15
clone size: -